This TCR beta chain was sequenced for a study of identical twins. The study, taken as a whole, reports: Fewer insertions characterized abundant cord blood beta clonotypes, whereas memory repertoires showed none.

On this clonotype itself: Its matching antigen is unknown.

Germline values: CDR1 LNHDA, CDR2 SQIVND (reference sequence). This CDR3 has 16 amino acids. The V segment lost 6 bases and the J segment 1 base; nucleotides outside the gene matches: 10. MiXCR was run by TCRdb on the 5' RACE reads, yielding one entry per CDR3 protein. The sample holds about 240,000 distinct CDR3 sequences; roughly an eighth are singletons and the top ten take around 4%. In addition, the sample was reused for a study of yellow fever vaccine responses in identical twins.

The J gene is TRBJ2-3, the V gene TRBV19; 7 bases agree with TRBD1. The origin of this receptor is a woman aged 18-29 years in good health. Sequences were obtained from memory (CD45RO+) T cells sorted from blood. The CDR3 nucleotides read TGTGCCAGTAGAACCAGACAGGGCCACGGCACAGATACGCAGTATTTT. Protein sequence: CASRTRQGHGTDTQYF.